This entry concerns a single T cell receptor (beta chain). This sample is part of a study of blood T cell repertoires in COVID-19. Study-level background: Material from acute and convalescent COVID-19 was sourced from the United States, Italy and Spain. PBMCs, B-cell-depleted T cells, or T cells provided the cDNA or gDNA that made up the material.

As processed by the authors: Reference gene primer amplification gave nucleated cell count estimates. Sequenced by immunoSEQ multiplex PCR; TCRdb stores in-frame clones only, minus some. That table is the source of V, J and clone size, and D and trimming were worked out from the DNA. The sample yields roughly 59,000 clones, over 75% seen once. Trimming removed 5 bases from V and 7 bases from J; junction bases left unmatched: 6. The CDR3 contains 12 residues. Germline CDR1 is GTSNPN and CDR2 is SVGIG (reference sequence). The sequence was collected from a woman aged 80 or over with acute or convalescent COVID-19. The sequencing sample was made of peripheral blood. J is TRBJ2-7 and V is TRBV30; 9 nucleotides line up with TRBD1. The chain's CDR3 is CAWGTGNGEQYF. The CDR3, as DNA: TGTGCCTGGGGGACAGGGAACGGAGAGCAGTACTTC.